This TCR beta chain is from a study of CD8 T cells in Susac syndrome. An amount of RNA that ranged from roughly 0.45 to 1 ug was reverse transcribed with random hexamers. Multiplex PCR with immunoSEQ amplified the TCR beta CDR3 across 54 Vbeta and 13 Jbeta. One entry per CDR3 protein results from TCRdb running MiXCR on the immunoSEQ multiplex PCR reads. Of about 66,000 distinct CDR3 sequences detected, 94% appear once; the ten largest clones hold less than 0.65%. In blood CD8+ and CD4+ T cells, TCR beta underwent sequencing. The multiple sclerosis controls were treatment-naive patients affected by stable or active relapsing-remitting disease. FACS enriched CD8+ TEMRA cells, while bulk CD8+ and CD4+ were negatively isolated. The CDR3 consists of 15 residues. J lost 5 bases, V lost 6 bases, and 10 bases had no gene match.

The genes are TRBV12-3 or TRBV12-4 and TRBJ2-4; 7 positions agree with TRBD2. The clonotype was recovered from a human donor with multiple sclerosis. Material for sequencing was CD8+ T cells from PBMCs. CDR3 sequence: CASSRFETSQNIQYF. The DNA for the CDR3 is TGTGCCAGCAGCCGGTTTGAGACTAGCCAAAACATTCAGTACTTC.